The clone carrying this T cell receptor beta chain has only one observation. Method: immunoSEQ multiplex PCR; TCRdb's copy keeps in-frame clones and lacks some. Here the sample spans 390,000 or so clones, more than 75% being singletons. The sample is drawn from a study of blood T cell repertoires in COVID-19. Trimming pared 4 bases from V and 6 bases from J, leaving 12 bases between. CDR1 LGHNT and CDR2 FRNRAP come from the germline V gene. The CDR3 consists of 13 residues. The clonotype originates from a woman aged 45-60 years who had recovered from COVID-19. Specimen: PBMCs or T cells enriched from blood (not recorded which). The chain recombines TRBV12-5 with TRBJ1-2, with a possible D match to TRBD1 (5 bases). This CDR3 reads CASGWGGVNGYTF. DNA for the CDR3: TGTGCTAGTGGTTGGGGAGGGGTCAATGGCTACACCTTC.